The 29 T cell receptor beta chains below come from one sample, sequenced in a study of STAT5B mutations in CD4+ large granular lymphocyte leukemia. Method: immunoSEQ multiplex PCR; TCRdb's copy keeps in-frame clones and lacks some. The top ten hold around 8.4% of the sample, which has fewer than 25,000 clones, roughly 80% seen once. What was sequenced was CD4+ T cells from blood buffy coats. These receptors were obtained from a human donor in good health.

The DNA of the CDR3 is TGTGCCAGCAGCTTTGAGCGGGGACCTTCCTACGAGCAGTACTTC. Its protein product is CASSFERGPSYEQYF. V usage is TRBV7-3 and J usage is TRBJ2-7; 7 bases fit TRBD2. The V gene's germline CDR1 is SGHTA and CDR2 FQGTGA. This CDR3 is 15 amino acids long. Unmatched junction bases numbered 6, after V lost 3 bases and J lost 1 base.

The V and J genes are TRBV18 and TRBJ1-3; D gene ambiguous. Germline CDR1 KGHSH, CDR2 LQKENI. V gave up 5 bases and J gave up 0 bases, with 17 bases separating them. CDR3 length equals 17 residues. The CDR3 reads CASSTSGDPSSGNTIYF. The CDR3 nucleotides read TGTGCCAGCTCAACTTCAGGAGATCCATCCTCTGGAAACACCATATATTTT.

The V and J genes are TRBV7-9 and TRBJ2-2; TRBD1 matches 7 bases. CDR1 SEHNR and CDR2 FQNEAQ come from the germline V gene (reference sequence). The CDR3 length is 15 residues. V was pared by 5 bases and J by 1 base, with 4 bases of the junction left unmatched. CDR3 coding DNA: TGTGCCAGCAGCCATGGGACAGAGAACACCGGGGAGCTGTTTTTT. Amino acid sequence: CASSHGTENTGELFF.

This clone was seen a few times. This sequence joins TRBV10-3 and TRBJ2-7, with TRBD2 matching 11 bases. Germline V gene sequence: CDR1 ENHRY, CDR2 SYGVKD. Losses at the gene ends were 10 bases for V and 3 bases for J; bases not matched to a gene: 8. The CDR3 is 14 residues long. In DNA form, the CDR3 reads TGTGCCACCGCGGGACTAGCGGACAACTACGAGCAGTACTTC. Protein product: CATAGLADNYEQYF.

CDR3 residues: CASSLDADSPLHF. DNA for the CDR3: TGTGCCAGCAGCTTAGATGCCGATTCACCCCTCCACTTT. This chain joins TRBV7-9 and TRBJ1-6; no clear D. Germline V lookup: CDR1 SEHNR, CDR2 FQNEAQ (reference sequence). The CDR3 is 13 amino acids. V was cut by 1 base and J by 8 bases, with 6 bases left in between.

The chain joins TRBV18 to TRBJ2-7, with 10 nucleotides matching TRBD2. V was clipped by 6 bases and J by 1 base; unmatched bases: 6. The CDR3 totals 15 residues. Germline loops: CDR1 KGHSH, CDR2 LQKENI. The CDR3 spells CASSSGLAASYEQYF. The CDR3 DNA reads TGTGCCAGCTCGTCCGGACTAGCGGCATCCTACGAGCAGTACTTC.

This clone was found once. The rearrangement links TRBV30 to TRBJ2-5; 7 nucleotides match TRBD2. Losses at the gene ends were 4 bases for V and 2 bases for J; bases not matched to a gene: 10. The CDR3 covers 15 residues. CDR1 GTSNPN and CDR2 SVGIG come from the germline V gene (reference sequence). The chain's CDR3 is CAWTGLGATQETQYF. The CDR3 DNA is TGTGCCTGGACTGGACTAGGGGCGACTCAAGAGACCCAGTACTTC. Combining the CDR3 with reference TRBV30 and TRBJ2-5 gives the whole variable domain SQTIHQWPATLVQPVGSPLSLECTVEGTSNPNLYWYRQAAGRGLQLLFYSVGIGQISSEVPQNLSASRPQDRQFILSSKKLLLSDSGFYLCAWTGLGATQETQYFGPGTRLLVL.

The V gene is TRBV7-6, the J gene TRBJ2-7, with D perhaps matching TRBD1 (5 bases). This CDR3 is built from 12 residues. V gave up 1 base and J gave up 5 bases, with 6 bases separating them. Germline values: CDR1 SGHVS, CDR2 FNYEAQ. The DNA of the CDR3 is TGTGCCAGCAGCTTAGACAGGAACGAGCAGTACTTC. Protein: CASSLDRNEQYF.

The gene calls are TRBV15 and TRBJ1-2; D might be TRBD1 (5 bases). V was clipped by 3 bases and J by 8 bases, with 13 bases between them. Germline CDR1 is LNHNV and CDR2 is YYDKDF (reference sequence). This CDR3 spans 13 amino acids. CDR3 region: CATSSQIGDGYTF. CDR3 in DNA: TGTGCCACCAGCAGCCAAATTGGGGACGGCTACACCTTC.

This chain links TRBV30 with TRBJ2-5; 9 positions agree with TRBD1. With V trimmed by 3 bases and J by 4 bases, 3 bases remained unmatched. This CDR3 is built from 13 residues. Germline assignment: CDR1 GTSNPN and CDR2 SVGIG (reference sequence). The CDR3: CAWRGQGRETQYF. DNA for the CDR3: TGTGCCTGGAGGGGACAGGGTCGAGAGACCCAGTACTTC.

The chain is built from TRBV7-9 and TRBJ1-4; D remains unclear. Deletions cut 1 base from V and 2 bases from J, with 8 bases between. CDR3 length: 15 amino acids. Germline V gene data show CDR1 as SEHNR and CDR2 as FQNEAQ (reference sequence). CDR3 sequence reads: CASSLEGRTNEKLFF. The CDR3 nucleotides read TGTGCCAGCAGCTTAGAAGGGAGGACTAATGAAAAACTGTTTTTT.

The chain couples TRBV7-6 to TRBJ2-5; D is perhaps TRBD1 (6 bases). The CDR3 is 16 amino acids. Looked up from germline, CDR1 is SGHVS and CDR2 is FNYEAQ. V lost 7 bases, J lost 5 bases, and 23 bases lay in between. Here the CDR3 reads CASMGAGWGPWETQYF. Here the CDR3 DNA reads TGTGCCAGCATGGGGGCAGGGTGGGGGCCCTGGGAGACCCAGTACTTC.

The rearrangement links TRBV7-9 to TRBJ1-4; 10 bases map to TRBD1. Germline V lookup: CDR1 SEHNR, CDR2 FQNEAQ (reference sequence). The V gene end was trimmed by 5 bases and the J gene end by 7 bases; junction bases not matched to a gene: 7. The CDR3 consists of 15 residues. DNA for the CDR3: TGTGCCAGCAGCGCTCGACAGGGGGCGGTTGAAAAACTGTTTTTT. As protein: CASSARQGAVEKLFF.

The chain couples TRBV28 to TRBJ1-3, with a possible D match to TRBD1 (6 bases). The V end lost 8 bases, the J end lost 0 bases, and 11 bases lay between the germline ends. The CDR3 runs to 14 residues. The V gene's germline CDR1 is MDHEN and CDR2 SYDVKM. Here the CDR3 DNA reads TGTGCCAGCGGTGGACAGAGCTCTGGAAACACCATATATTTT. It yields the protein CASGGQSSGNTIYF. The whole variable domain, remainder taken from reference TRBV28 and TRBJ1-3, is DVKVTQSSRYLVKRTGEKVFLECVQDMDHENMFWYRQDPGLGLRLIYFSYDVKMKEKGDIPEGYSVSREKKERFSLILESASTNQTSMYLCASGGQSSGNTIYFGEGSWLTVV.

The chain has TRBV10-3 and TRBJ1-5, with a weak D call TRBD1 (5 bases). CDR3 size: 13 residues. Germline V CDR1 and CDR2: ENHRY, SYGVKD. The ends were cut back, 7 bases at V and 5 bases at J, with 12 bases in the middle. The CDR3 spells CAIKMGGDQPQHF. The CDR3 DNA is TGTGCCATCAAAATGGGGGGGGATCAGCCCCAGCATTTT.

The chain carries TRBV5-1 and TRBJ1-3, with D perhaps matching TRBD1 (6 bases). CDR1 SGHRS and CDR2 YFSETQ come from the germline V gene. V lost 4 bases, J lost 0 bases, and 14 bases lay in between. CDR3 size: 16 residues. CDR3 coding DNA: TGCGCCAGCAGCCCAACCACAGGGAGCTCTGGAAACACCATATATTTT. Residues: CASSPTTGSSGNTIYF.

The chain links TRBV28 to TRBJ2-7; D might be TRBD2 (5 bases). V lost 3 bases and J lost 4, with 13 bases in between. In germline, CDR1 is MDHEN, CDR2 SYDVKM. The CDR3 spans 14 residues. In DNA, the CDR3 is TGTGCCAGCAGTTTTCTTGGGCGCGGGTACGAGCAGTACTTC. Amino acids: CASSFLGRGYEQYF.

CDR3: CATRPGQGMTNEKLFF. The CDR3 DNA is TGCGCCACCCGCCCGGGACAGGGGATGACTAATGAAAAACTGTTTTTT. The chain recombines TRBV5-1 with TRBJ1-4; 10 bases match TRBD1. Trimming at V came to 9 bases and at J to 2 bases, leaving 10 bases not matched to a gene. The CDR3 totals 16 residues. From germline, CDR1 is SGHRS and CDR2 YFSETQ.

The J gene is TRBJ2-3, the V gene TRBV4-2, with 10 bases matching TRBD2. The CDR3 has 17 amino acids. CDR1 and CDR2 (germline): LGHNA, YNFKEQ. V was clipped by 0 bases and J by 6 bases; unmatched bases: 9. CDR3 DNA sequence: TGTGCCAGCAGCCAAGAGGGGTCGGCTAGCGGGGGTGATACGCAGTATTTT. It yields the protein CASSQEGSASGGDTQYF.

This rearrangement joins TRBV2 to TRBJ2-7; D might be TRBD1 (6 bases). CDR1 is SNHLY, CDR2 FYNNEI, per germline. The CDR3 runs to 15 residues. The V end was cut by 7 bases, the J end by 0 bases, with 16 bases between. CDR3 bases: TGTGCCAGCAAAGAAGGGGGTAGCGCCTCCTACGAGCAGTACTTC. It encodes CASKEGGSASYEQYF.

The chain combines TRBV6-1 with TRBJ2-7; 11 bases align to TRBD1. The CDR3 loop spans 13 amino acids. V lost 6 bases, J lost 5 bases, and 3 bases stayed unmatched. Germline V gene lookup returns CDR1 MNHNS and CDR2 SASEGT. CDR3 sequence: CASRGQGVNEQYF. The CDR3 nucleotides are TGTGCCAGCAGGGGACAGGGGGTCAACGAGCAGTACTTC.

The chain is built from TRBV5-8 and TRBJ2-1; 10 bases fit TRBD1. The CDR3 loop spans 15 amino acids. Germline V gene lookup returns CDR1 SGHTS and CDR2 YDEGEE. V was pared by 7 bases and J by 2 bases, with 6 bases of the junction left unmatched. The CDR3 loop reads CASGTDRGAYNEQFF. The CDR3 DNA reads as TGTGCCAGCGGGACGGACAGGGGGGCCTACAATGAGCAGTTCTTC.

V and J are TRBV5-1 and TRBJ2-2, with TRBD2 matching 10 bases. The germline V gene has CDR1 SGHRS and CDR2 YFSETQ. The trim removed 5 bases at V and 0 bases at J, leaving 7 bases unmatched. The CDR3 is made up of 17 amino acids. The CDR3: CASRPPGLATNTGELFF. The CDR3 DNA is TGCGCCAGCAGACCACCGGGACTAGCGACGAACACCGGGGAGCTGTTTTTT.

The chain has TRBV28 and TRBJ1-5, with a tentative D call TRBD1 (6 bases). V was clipped by 6 bases and J by 0 bases, with 15 bases between them. The CDR3 has 16 residues. Germline V gene sequence: CDR1 MDHEN, CDR2 SYDVKM. The CDR3 here is CASSRQETYSNQPQHF. The CDR3 DNA sequence: TGTGCCAGCAGCCGACAGGAGACGTATAGCAATCAGCCCCAGCATTTT.

In regard to this clone: A junction boundary mismatches the germline segment, possibly from a read error. The V call is TRBV5-8, the J call TRBJ2-1, with 14 bases lining up with TRBD2. The germline gives CDR1 SGHTS, CDR2 YDEGEE. This CDR3 has 16 residues. CDR3 amino acids: CASSLGTSGSRGEQFF. Here the CDR3 DNA reads TGTGCCAGCAGTTTGGGGACTAGCGGGAGTCGGGGTGAGCAGTTCTTC.

This clone occurred once. The chain joins TRBV7-9 to TRBJ2-5; D perhaps matches TRBD1 (6 bases). Germline-derived CDR1 and CDR2 are SEHNR and FQNEAQ (reference sequence). The CDR3 runs 13 residues. Trimming removed 3 bases at V and 4 bases at J, with 9 bases between. The CDR3 is CASSLRGRETQYF. As DNA, the CDR3 is TGTGCCAGCAGCTTGAGGGGGAGAGAGACCCAGTACTTC.

The V and J genes are TRBV5-1 and TRBJ2-3; 14 positions match TRBD2. The trim removed 4 bases at V and 5 bases at J, leaving 0 bases unmatched. Germline assignment: CDR1 SGHRS and CDR2 YFSETQ. The CDR3 covers 14 residues. CDR3: CASSGTSGGDTQYF. The CDR3 nucleotides are TGCGCCAGCAGCGGGACTAGCGGGGGAGATACGCAGTATTTT.

The V gene is TRBV4-1, the J gene TRBJ1-6; D possibly corresponds to TRBD1 (6 bases). This CDR3 comprises 19 residues. V dropped 1 base and J dropped 0 bases, with 16 bases sitting between them. The germline V gene has CDR1 MGHRA and CDR2 YSYEKL. CDR3 in DNA: TGCGCCAGCAGCCAAGCCGACGTTCAGGGGAGCTCCTATAATTCACCCCTCCACTTT. Residues: CASSQADVQGSSYNSPLHF.

The table lists this clone with a count of one. V usage is TRBV5-5 and J usage is TRBJ2-7; D perhaps matches TRBD2 (5 bases). Germline values: CDR1 SGHKS, CDR2 YYEKEE (reference sequence). Trimming left V 0 bases short and J 7 bases short, with 8 bases between. The CDR3 is made up of 12 amino acids. The CDR3 nucleotides are TGTGCCAGCAGCTTGGCCCCGGGGGAGCAGTACTTC. Residues: CASSLAPGEQYF.